A selection of T cell receptor beta chains follows, all from one sample in a study of shared clonotypes between healthy human individuals. Using immunoSEQ multiplex PCR, the repertoire was profiled, and TCRdb retains in-frame clones only, with some absent. The profile covers roughly 2.6 million clones, with around nine tenths appearing a single time and around 0.15% taken by the ten largest. Sequencing used naive CD4+ T cells sorted from blood. The receptors were gathered from a man younger than 30 in good health. The CDR3 runs from the conserved cysteine through the conserved F or W. A D gene is named only where the DNA matches it firmly. Clone sizes are given selectively: once, few, many, or a class where the clone is expanded.

j_call v_call clone_size d_call cdr3_nt cdr3_aa
TRBJ2-1 TRBV27 . . TGTGCCAGCAGTTTCCAAGCTAGTGAGCAGTTCTTC CASSFQASEQFF
TRBJ2-2 TRBV7-2 . TRBD1 TGTGCCAGCAGACCCGGGACAGGGTACACCGGGGAGCTGTTTTTT CASRPGTGYTGELFF
TRBJ1-5 TRBV6-1 once TRBD1 TGTGCCAGCAGTGAAATAGGAGGGGGCGCCCGACAGCCCCAGCATTTT CASSEIGGGARQPQHF
TRBJ2-6 TRBV7-7 once . TGTGCTAGCAGCTTAGAGGGTCCCGGGGCCAACGTCCTGACTTTC CASSLEGPGANVLTF
TRBJ2-7 TRBV6-1 once . TGTGCCAGCAGAAAGACCTACGAGCAGTACTTC CASRKTYEQYF
TRBJ2-7 TRBV10-3 . TRBD1 TGTGCCACCCGATCGGGGGGGACAGGGGGCGCCTACGAGCAGTACTTC CATRSGGTGGAYEQYF
TRBJ2-3 TRBV6-5 . . TGCGCCAGCAGTTACTTCGGGGAGCCGGCAGATACGCAGTATTTT CASSYFGEPADTQYF
TRBJ1-5 TRBV27 . TRBD1 TGTGCCAGCAGTTTAGGGACAGGGTATAGCAATCAGCCCCAGCATTTT CASSLGTGYSNQPQHF
TRBJ1-1 TRBV19 . . TGTGCCAGTAGTATTGGCAGGGAAAACACTGAAGCTTTCTTT CASSIGRENTEAFF
TRBJ1-5 TRBV6-5 . . TGTGCCAGCAGTAGACAGCTCAATCAGCCCCAGCATTTT CASSRQLNQPQHF
TRBJ2-5 TRBV6-5 . . TGTGCCAGCAGCTCTAGGGCCTTAATAGAGACCCAGTACTTC CASSSRALIETQYF
TRBJ2-2 TRBV16 . . TGTGCCAGCAGCCAATCAGGCACCGGGGAGCTGTTTTTT CASSQSGTGELFF
TRBJ2-5 TRBV5-1 . . TGCGCCAGCAGCTTGGATATCATGGAGACCCAGTACTTC CASSLDIMETQYF
TRBJ1-3 TRBV28 . . TGTGCCAGCAGTGAGCAGGGTGGGAGCTCTGGAAACACCATATATTTT CASSEQGGSSGNTIYF
TRBJ2-5 TRBV29-1 . . TGCAGCGGGCACCGGGGCCTCCAAGAGACCCAGTACTTC CSGHRGLQETQYF
TRBJ1-1 TRBV7-2 . . TGTGCCAGCAGCTTAGGACAATTTTGGTTGCGGACTGAAGCTTTCTTT CASSLGQFWLRTEAFF
TRBJ1-1 TRBV25-1 . . TGTGCCAGCAGTGATAATCTTGGGAGCACTGAAGCTTTCTTT CASSDNLGSTEAFF
TRBJ1-4 TRBV7-2 . . TGTGCCAGCAGCTTAGGGCGAGCCGAAAAACTGTTTTTT CASSLGRAEKLFF
TRBJ2-7 TRBV27 . TRBD1 TGTGCCAGCAGGGAGATCGGACAGGGCTACGAGCAGTACTTC CASREIGQGYEQYF
TRBJ1-2 TRBV7-2 . TRBD1 TGTGCCAGCAGCTTAGCCGGGACAGGTTGGGGCTATGGCTACACCTTC CASSLAGTGWGYGYTF
TRBJ1-1 TRBV5-1 . . TGCGCCAGCAGCTTCGGCCTGAACACTGAAGCTTTCTTT CASSFGLNTEAFF
TRBJ2-3 TRBV7-2 . . TGTGCCAGCAGCTTAGAGGGACCCGGAATCCCAGATACGCAGTATTTT CASSLEGPGIPDTQYF
TRBJ2-1 TRBV6-6 . TRBD2 TGTGCCAGCAACCTACTAGCGGACCCACCGCGGAATGAGCAGTTCTTC CASNLLADPPRNEQFF
TRBJ1-5 TRBV30 . TRBD1 TGTGCCTGGAGTGTAGGGACAGCTAGCAATCAGCCCCAGCATTTT CAWSVGTASNQPQHF
TRBJ2-7 TRBV5-3 . TRBD1 TGTGCCAGAACCCCCGGGACAGGGGGCTCCTACGAGCAGTACTTC CARTPGTGGSYEQYF
TRBJ2-5 TRBV2 . . TGTGCCAGCAGCAGGCAAGAGACCCAGTACTTC CASSRQETQYF
TRBJ1-5 TRBV5-1 . . TGCGCCAGCAGCTTGGAAGGGCAGTACAATCAGCCCCAGCATTTT CASSLEGQYNQPQHF
TRBJ2-2 TRBV6-5 . . TGTGCCAGCAGTTACTCACACACCGGGGAGCTGTTTTTT CASSYSHTGELFF
TRBJ1-1 TRBV23-1 . . TGCGCCAGCAGTCAATCGAGGGGGAACACTGAAGCTTTCTTT CASSQSRGNTEAFF
TRBJ1-5 TRBV18 . . TGTGCCAGCTCTCCATACCGCCCCGGGACGGTTAATAGCAATCAGCCCCAGCATTTT CASSPYRPGTVNSNQPQHF
TRBJ2-7 TRBV30 once TRBD2 TGTGCCTGGAGTAATAGCGGGAGGCTTTCCTACGAGCAGTACTTC CAWSNSGRLSYEQYF
TRBJ2-6 TRBV13 . . TGTGCCAGCAGAGCATTCTCTGGGGCCAACGTCCTGACTTTC CASRAFSGANVLTF
TRBJ1-2 TRBV10-3 few . TGTGCCATCAGCCCGGGACACGGAACCTATGGCTACACCTTC CAISPGHGTYGYTF
TRBJ2-3 TRBV5-1 . . TGCGCCAGCAGCCCAGGACAGACAAACACAGATACGCAGTATTTT CASSPGQTNTDTQYF
TRBJ2-2 TRBV11-2 . . TGTGCCAGCAGCTCGCGAGGGAGCCTGAACACCGGGGAGCTGTTTTTT CASSSRGSLNTGELFF
TRBJ1-1 TRBV6-1 . . TGTGCCAGCAGTTATTACACTGAAGCTTTCTTT CASSYYTEAFF
TRBJ2-1 TRBV10-3 once . TGTGCCACCGCGACCGTACCGGAAGGTGAGCAGTTCTTC CATATVPEGEQFF
TRBJ2-1 TRBV14 . . TGTGCCAGCAGCCCGAGACCATACAATGAGCAGTTCTTC CASSPRPYNEQFF
TRBJ2-3 TRBV4-2 . . TGTGCCAGCAGCCAAGGGTCCGACACAGATACGCAGTATTTT CASSQGSDTDTQYF
TRBJ2-3 TRBV6-1 . . TGTGCCAGCCCAGGTCCACGGGATACGCAGTATTTT CASPGPRDTQYF
TRBJ1-5 TRBV6-5 . . TGTGCCAGCACCCTCTTGGGGCCCCAGCATTTT CASTLLGPQHF